The 20 T cell receptor beta chains reported below all come from one sample, sequenced in a study of shared clonotypes between healthy human individuals. Using immunoSEQ multiplex PCR, the repertoire was profiled, and TCRdb retains in-frame clones only, with some absent. The sample gives 2.3 million or so clones, over 85% of which show up once; 0.3% to 0.4% is in the top ten. Material: naive CD4+ T cells from PBMCs. Indicated subset: CD45RA+ positively selected. All receptors come from a man aged 18 to 35 in good health. Some clones in this sample may be carry-over from other donors' samples.

The chain recombines TRBV7-2 with TRBJ1-5; D may be TRBD1 (5 bases). Trimming left V 6 bases short and J 4 bases short, with 16 bases between. CDR3 size: 15 residues. CDR1 and CDR2 (germline): SGHTA, FQGNSA. The CDR3 region is CASRSAGLANQPQHF. The CDR3 nucleotides read TGTGCCAGCAGGTCGGCAGGGCTCGCAAATCAGCCCCAGCATTTT.

The chain combines TRBV5-1 with TRBJ2-1; TRBD2 agrees at 8 bases. Germline V lookup: CDR1 SGHRS, CDR2 YFSETQ. The CDR3 consists of 17 residues. J was trimmed by 0 bases and V by 1 base; bases with no gene match: 6. The CDR3: CASSLSASGLSYNEQFF. The CDR3 DNA is TGCGCCAGCAGCTTGTCCGCTAGCGGGCTCTCCTACAATGAGCAGTTCTTC.

The chain is built from TRBV11-1 and TRBJ2-3; D gene uncertain. The V end was cut by 1 base, the J end by 5 bases, with 1 base between. CDR1 SGHAT and CDR2 FQDESV come from the germline V gene (reference sequence). This CDR3 has 11 amino acids. This CDR3 reads CASSLGDTQYF. The DNA of the CDR3 is TGTGCCAGCAGCTTAGGAGATACGCAGTATTTT.

V usage is TRBV4-3 and J usage is TRBJ1-2; no clear D. Germline loops: CDR1 LGHNA, CDR2 YSLEER. The length of the CDR3 is 15 residues. Trimming shortened V by 7 bases and J by 8 bases, and 23 bases separated the two germline ends. The CDR3 is CASNPAGRAGGGYTF. CDR3 nucleotides: TGCGCCAGCAACCCGGCGGGGAGGGCCGGAGGCGGCTACACCTTC.

The chain links TRBV7-9 to TRBJ2-3, with D unclear. CDR1 SEHNR and CDR2 FQNEAQ come from the germline V gene (reference sequence). This CDR3 has 14 amino acids. Trimming removed 4 bases from V and 6 bases from J, with 14 bases in between. The CDR3 nucleotides are TGTGCCAGCAGCTCAAGTCCTGGGCGTGATACGCAGTATTTT. Its translation: CASSSSPGRDTQYF.

The chain links TRBV9 to TRBJ1-5, with 7 bases lining up with TRBD1. The CDR3 has 14 residues. After removal of 2 bases from V and 3 bases from J, the junction contained 2 bases not matched to a gene. The germline gives CDR1 SGDLS, CDR2 YYNGEE. CDR3 sequence reads: CASSVTGNNQPQHF. DNA for the CDR3: TGTGCCAGCAGCGTGACAGGGAACAATCAGCCCCAGCATTTT.

V is TRBV7-3 and J is TRBJ2-3, with TRBD2 matching over 14 bases. V lost 4 bases and J lost 7; bases outside the gene matches: 4. The germline gives CDR1 SGHTA, CDR2 FQGTGA. The CDR3 runs 15 residues. CDR3 amino acids: CASSWGLAGAYTQYF. The DNA of the CDR3 is TGTGCCAGCAGCTGGGGACTAGCGGGAGCATATACGCAGTATTTT. Supplemented by reference TRBV7-3 and TRBJ2-3, the full variable domain reads GAGVSQTPSNKVTEKGKYVELRCDPISGHTALYWYRQSLGQGPEFLIYFQGTGAADDSGLPNDRFFAVRPEGSVSTLKIQRTERGDSAVYLCASSWGLAGAYTQYFGPGTRLTVL.

The chain carries TRBV5-1 and TRBJ1-2, with no clear D. CDR3 length: 13 residues. CDR1 is SGHRS, CDR2 YFSETQ, per germline. The V end was cut by 1 base, the J end by 5 bases, with 9 bases between. The CDR3: CASSLTDPYGYTF. The CDR3 DNA reads as TGCGCCAGCAGCTTGACAGACCCTTATGGCTACACCTTC.

This chain links TRBV19 with TRBJ1-4; D is undetermined. This CDR3 has 15 amino acids. Germline CDR1 reads LNHDA; CDR2 reads SQIVND (reference sequence). The germline V and J ends were trimmed by 6 bases and 0 bases, with 11 bases remaining between them. CDR3: CASSGERATNEKLFF. The CDR3 nucleotides read TGTGCCAGTAGCGGGGAGCGCGCAACTAATGAAAAACTGTTTTTT.

Turning to this clone: This specimen includes other DNA sequences encoding the same CDR3. The chain carries TRBV18 and TRBJ2-7; 7 nucleotides line up with TRBD2. V trimming: 2 bases; J trimming: 7 bases; junction bases outside the gene matches: 2. The CDR3 is made up of 12 amino acids. Germline values: CDR1 KGHSH, CDR2 LQKENI. The CDR3 loop reads CASSPTGGEQYF. For the CDR3, the DNA is TGTGCCAGCTCACCAACCGGGGGGGAGCAGTACTTC.

The V and J genes are TRBV30 and TRBJ2-7, with 10 bases aligning to TRBD1. The V segment lost 3 bases and the J segment 5 bases; nucleotides outside the gene matches: 4. Germline CDR1 reads GTSNPN; CDR2 reads SVGIG (reference sequence). CDR3 size: 13 residues. In nucleotides, the CDR3 is TGTGCCTGGAGAGGACAGGGGGATCACGAGCAGTACTTC. It is translated as CAWRGQGDHEQYF. Full variable domain (rest looked up from reference TRBV30 and TRBJ2-7): SQTIHQWPATLVQPVGSPLSLECTVEGTSNPNLYWYRQAAGRGLQLLFYSVGIGQISSEVPQNLSASRPQDRQFILSSKKLLLSDSGFYLCAWRGQGDHEQYFGPGTRLTVT.

The J gene is TRBJ2-2, the V gene TRBV4-1, with D possibly called TRBD1 or TRBD2 (5 bases each). V gave up 8 bases and J gave up 4 bases, with 17 bases separating them. CDR3 length equals 15 residues. Germline CDR1 is MGHRA and CDR2 is YSYEKL. This CDR3 is CASRTPGRGTGELFF. The CDR3 bases are TGCGCCAGCCGAACCCCGGGGCGTGGCACCGGGGAGCTGTTTTTT.

The chain couples TRBV4-3 to TRBJ2-6; D assignment may be TRBD1 or TRBD2 (5 bases each). Germline loops: CDR1 LGHNA, CDR2 YSLEER. Trimming stripped 0 bases from V and 9 bases from J, with 15 bases between. The length of the CDR3 is 16 residues. For the CDR3, the DNA is TGCGCCAGCAGCCAAGATTTCGGGGCAGGCAACAACGTCCTGACTTTC. It yields the protein CASSQDFGAGNNVLTF.

The gene calls are TRBV10-3 and TRBJ2-2; D may be TRBD1 or TRBD2 (8 bases each). Germline V CDR1 and CDR2: ENHRY, SYGVKD. Trimming left V 7 bases short and J 7 bases short, with 25 bases between. The CDR3 runs to 17 residues. CDR3 amino acids: CAIKTQGAGGRYGELFF. CDR3 nucleotides: TGTGCCATCAAGACCCAGGGGGCGGGAGGCCGGTACGGGGAGCTGTTTTTT.

V and J are TRBV6-1 and TRBJ2-1; D possibly corresponds to TRBD2 (6 bases). The CDR3 spans 11 residues. Between the trimmed V and J ends, which lost 11 bases and 5 bases, there was a span of 10 bases. Germline CDR1 and CDR2: MNHNS and SASEGT. DNA of the CDR3: TGTGCCGGGGGGTCGGACAATGAGCAGTTCTTC. It codes for CAGGSDNEQFF.

V usage is TRBV2 and J usage is TRBJ2-2; D is unresolved. CDR1 and CDR2 (germline): SNHLY, FYNNEI. The CDR3 runs to 15 residues. V lost 6 bases and J 2 bases, leaving 13 bases between the germline ends. CDR3 sequence: CASRMDQSNTGELFF. In DNA form, the CDR3 reads TGTGCCAGCAGGATGGACCAGAGCAACACCGGGGAGCTGTTTTTT.

On this clone itself: A junction boundary mismatches the germline segment, possibly from a read error. The chain employs TRBV28 and TRBJ2-7; D could derive from TRBD1 or TRBD2 (5 bases each). CDR1 MDHEN and CDR2 SYDVKM come from the germline V gene. CDR3 length: 12 residues. The DNA of the CDR3 is TGTGCCAGCAGTCTCCCCGAGGGGTACCACACGTTC. Its translation: CASSLPEGYHTF.

This clone has a single count. The J gene is TRBJ2-7, the V gene TRBV5-1; D may be TRBD2 (6 bases). Per germline, CDR1 SGHRS and CDR2 YFSETQ. Trimming cost V 4 bases and J 5 bases, with 16 bases left between them. The CDR3 has 14 amino acids. Here the CDR3 reads CASSLGGIGDEQYF. The CDR3 region has the DNA TGCGCCAGCAGCCTTGGGGGGATAGGCGACGAGCAGTACTTC.

V and J are TRBV6-4 and TRBJ1-5; D not resolved. CDR1 MRHNA and CDR2 SNTAGT come from the germline V gene. The V end was cut by 0 bases, the J end by 7 bases, with 10 bases between. The length of the CDR3 is 14 residues. The CDR3 spells CASSDSRVRQPQHF. CDR3 nucleotide sequence: TGTGCCAGCAGTGACTCCAGAGTACGGCAGCCCCAGCATTTT.

The chain recombines TRBV5-4 with TRBJ2-7; 13 bases are shared with TRBD2. The germline gives CDR1 SGHNT, CDR2 YYREEE (reference sequence). J was trimmed by 8 bases and V by 0 bases; bases with no gene match: 11. There are 17 residues in the CDR3. CDR3 nucleotide sequence: TGTGCCAGCAGCTTGGAGGTACCCGGACTAGCGGGAGCTAAGCAGTACTTC. Encoded protein: CASSLEVPGLAGAKQYF.